This T cell receptor (beta chain) was obtained from a study of T cell responses to AZD1222 COVID-19 vaccine. Here immunoSEQ multiplex PCR was the method, and the copy in TCRdb shows in-frame clones only, minus some. The table records 140,000 or so clones, just over 85% of them present only once. The study's findings and limits: Regions 160-218 and 743-854 dominated among vaccine-associated CD4 TCRs spanning spike. Seropositive at baseline were only 5 to 7 AZD1222 recipients. Females outnumbered males among donors, who were mostly white British; clonal diversity was possibly underestimated.

This clone was detected only once. Its antigen is unidentified. The TCR comes from an adult in good health. Sequenced here: peripheral blood, sampled on day 0 of AZD1222 vaccination.

CDR3 region: CAYPRRGMGFGGYTF. DNA of the CDR3: TGTGCCTACCCAAGGAGGGGGATGGGCTTTGGTGGCTACACCTTC. V is TRBV30 and J is TRBJ1-2; weak D call: TRBD1 (6 bases). The CDR3 is made up of 15 amino acids. Trimming stripped 7 bases from V and 7 bases from J, with 25 bases between. The germline CDR1 and CDR2 sequences are GTSNPN and SVGIG (reference sequence).